The next 12 T cell receptor beta chains were all read from a single sample in a study of graft-versus-host responses after intestinal transplantation. The authors processed graft tissue to release intraepithelial and lamina propria lymphocytes. Data came from immunoSEQ multiplex PCR; TCRdb stores just in-frame clones and leaves some out. The profile shows 60,000 to 75,000 clones, about nine tenths of them singletons. Sequences were derived from ileum tissue, sampled around 350 days after transplant. Receptors were obtained from a human patient who received an intestinal transplant, so some T cells may come from the graft donor.

The chain employs TRBV4-2 and TRBJ2-1, with 8 bases matching TRBD1. This CDR3 has 14 residues. After removal of 0 bases from V and 6 bases from J, the junction contained 1 base not matched to a gene. CDR1 is LGHNA and CDR2 is YNFKEQ in the germline V gene. CDR3: CASSQDQGANEQFF. CDR3 coding DNA: TGTGCCAGCAGCCAAGATCAGGGGGCCAATGAGCAGTTCTTC.

The table lists this clone with a count of one. The chain couples TRBV4-2 to TRBJ2-7, with a possible D match to TRBD2 (5 bases). Germline CDR1 LGHNA, CDR2 YNFKEQ. The CDR3 is 13 residues long. Deletions cut 0 bases from V and 6 bases from J, with 9 bases between. CDR3 in DNA: TGTGCCAGCAGCCAAGATCTGGAGGCCGAGCAGTACTTC. It translates to CASSQDLEAEQYF.

The chain carries TRBV7-9 and TRBJ2-1; TRBD2 agrees at 7 bases. From germline, CDR1 is SEHNR and CDR2 FQNEAQ (reference sequence). The CDR3 contains 15 residues. V lost 5 bases and J lost 4; bases outside the gene matches: 8. The CDR3 bases are TGTGCCAGCAGCATGGCAGCGGGGACTTACAATGAGCAGTTCTTC. Encoded protein: CASSMAAGTYNEQFF.

J is TRBJ1-4 and V is TRBV28; 9 nucleotides align to TRBD1. This CDR3 has 14 residues. V shed 5 bases, J shed 6 bases, and the junction held 4 bases outside the gene matches. Germline CDR1 MDHEN, CDR2 SYDVKM. DNA for the CDR3: TGTGCCAGCAGTCCACAGGGGGCGGATGAAAAACTGTTTTTT. This encodes CASSPQGADEKLFF. Full variable domain (outside the CDR3, taken from reference TRBV28 and TRBJ1-4): DVKVTQSSRYLVKRTGEKVFLECVQDMDHENMFWYRQDPGLGLRLIYFSYDVKMKEKGDIPEGYSVSREKKERFSLILESASTNQTSMYLCASSPQGADEKLFFGSGTQLSVL.

This clone has more than one count but fewer than ten. The genes are TRBV7-8 and TRBJ2-7; D may be TRBD2 (5 bases). V was cut by 5 bases and J by 3 bases, with 17 bases left in between. This CDR3 is 15 amino acids long. CDR1 is SGHVS and CDR2 is FQNEAQ in the germline V gene. CDR3 sequence (DNA): TGTGCCAGCAGCCTAGGAGGCGGCAGAATCTACGAGCAGTACTTC. This codes for CASSLGGGRIYEQYF.

A single count supports this clone. The chain's CDR3 is CASSGPGLDTREQYF. CDR3 in DNA: TGTGCCAGCAGTGGGCCGGGACTAGACACCCGCGAGCAGTACTTC. The V gene is TRBV28, the J gene TRBJ2-7; 8 nucleotides align to TRBD2. The CDR3 covers 15 residues. The V segment lost 5 bases and the J segment 6 bases; nucleotides outside the gene matches: 12. CDR1 and CDR2 (germline): MDHEN, SYDVKM.

The V call is TRBV28, the J call TRBJ2-3; 7 positions match TRBD2. The V and J ends lost 6 bases and 4 bases, in that order; junction bases with no gene match: 1. This CDR3 is built from 12 residues. Per the germline V gene, CDR1 is MDHEN and CDR2 is SYDVKM. This CDR3 is CASSGGSDTQYF. The CDR3 DNA follows: TGTGCCAGCAGCGGGGGGTCAGATACGCAGTATTTT. Full variable domain (missing parts from reference TRBV28 and TRBJ2-3): DVKVTQSSRYLVKRTGEKVFLECVQDMDHENMFWYRQDPGLGLRLIYFSYDVKMKEKGDIPEGYSVSREKKERFSLILESASTNQTSMYLCASSGGSDTQYFGPGTRLTVL.

This clone was detected a few times. The chain has TRBV6-5 and TRBJ2-1; 7 nucleotides line up with TRBD2. CDR1 is MNHEY, CDR2 SVGAGI, per germline. This CDR3 spans 15 amino acids. The V gene end was trimmed by 1 base and the J gene end by 1 base; junction bases not matched to a gene: 1. CDR3 sequence reads: CASSYLGGSYNEQFF. The CDR3 DNA is TGTGCCAGCAGTTACTTGGGGGGGTCCTACAATGAGCAGTTCTTC.

This chain joins TRBV28 and TRBJ2-5; 8 nucleotides line up with TRBD1. Germline CDR1 MDHEN, CDR2 SYDVKM. With V trimmed by 4 bases and J by 5 bases, 6 bases remained unmatched. This CDR3 region has 14 residues. CDR3 amino acids: CASSYGTGVETQYF. In DNA, the CDR3 is TGTGCCAGCAGTTATGGGACAGGAGTCGAGACCCAGTACTTC. The whole variable domain, filled in from reference TRBV28 and TRBJ2-5, reads DVKVTQSSRYLVKRTGEKVFLECVQDMDHENMFWYRQDPGLGLRLIYFSYDVKMKEKGDIPEGYSVSREKKERFSLILESASTNQTSMYLCASSYGTGVETQYFGPGTRLLVL.

The V call is TRBV7-2, the J call TRBJ2-5, with D possibly matching TRBD2 (5 bases). CDR3 size: 15 residues. CDR1 is SGHTA, CDR2 FQGNSA, per germline. The V end lost 4 bases, the J end lost 1 base, and 13 bases lay between the germline ends. The CDR3 DNA reads TGTGCCAGCAGCTCTAGCTGGGGTCTCCAAGAGACCCAGTACTTC. As protein: CASSSSWGLQETQYF.

The chain combines TRBV6-5 with TRBJ2-5; tentative D call: TRBD2 (6 bases). Trimming stripped 2 bases from V and 1 base from J, with 8 bases between. Germline assignment: CDR1 MNHEY and CDR2 SVGAGI. The CDR3 sequence is 14 residues long. For the CDR3, the DNA is TGTGCCAGCAGTTACGGAGGGATCCAAGAGACCCAGTACTTC. The encoded protein is CASSYGGIQETQYF.

As regards this clone: At the DNA level, this CDR3 is encoded by other sequences in the same sample as well. The rearrangement joins TRBV15 to TRBJ2-1; D not certain. The germline V and J ends were trimmed by 1 base and 1 base, with 5 bases remaining between them. The CDR3 sequence is 14 residues long. The V gene's germline CDR1 is LNHNV and CDR2 YYDKDF (reference sequence). The chain's CDR3 is CATSRGGSYNEQFF. As DNA, the CDR3 is TGTGCCACCAGCAGAGGAGGATCCTACAATGAGCAGTTCTTC.